This T cell receptor (beta chain) emerged from a study of control samples from healthy donors and cancer patients. This table comes from immunoSEQ multiplex PCR, and its TCRdb copy is limited to in-frame clones, with some not included. This table has around 78,000 clones, 94% appearing once. V lost 6 bases and J 0 bases, leaving 6 bases between the germline ends. This CDR3 comprises 13 residues. Germline V CDR1 and CDR2: MNHEY, SMNVEV (reference sequence). This sequence joins TRBV27 and TRBJ1-5; no definite D call. The TCR sequence derives from a woman under 30 in good health. The specimen sequenced was blood. CDR3 in amino acids: CASRMVSNQPQHF. CDR3 nucleotides: TGTGCCAGCAGGATGGTTAGCAATCAGCCCCAGCATTTT.